Presented here are 21 T cell receptor beta chains from one specimen sequenced in a study of molecular identifiers for immune sequencing clone quantification. Each CDR3 protein is one row after TCRdb ran MiXCR on the PCR reads. Of about 640,000 distinct CDR3 sequences in the sample, roughly 21% are singletons; the top ten hold 0.85%. Source material: naive CD8+ T cells from blood, with Jurkat cell RNA spiked in. Noted subset: FACS-sorted CD8+CD4-CCR7+CD45RA+ naive T cells. The source of these receptors is a human donor in good health. Some libraries in this study had Jurkat cell RNA spiked in.

This clonotype was seen repeatedly, ten times or more. The chain combines TRBV27 with TRBJ2-3; 8 nucleotides match TRBD1. V was clipped by 1 base and J by 0 bases; unmatched bases: 18. CDR1 MNHEY and CDR2 SMNVEV come from the germline V gene (reference sequence). The CDR3 has 21 residues. The chain's CDR3 is CASSLYRTGTEGMTSTDTQYF. For the CDR3, the DNA is TGTGCCAGCAGTTTATATAGGACAGGGACGGAAGGGATGACTAGCACAGATACGCAGTATTTT.

With regard to this clonotype: A single base separates this from a much larger clone, so it may be a read error. The chain employs TRBV4-2 and TRBJ2-2; the match to TRBD1 covers 10 bases. V was clipped by 4 bases and J by 4 bases; unmatched bases: 6. The CDR3 length is 16 residues. CDR1 is LGHNA and CDR2 is YNFKEQ in the germline V gene. In DNA form, the CDR3 reads TGTGCCAGCAGCCCGGCGGGACAGGGGAGCACCGGGGAGCTGTTTTTT. It codes for CASSPAGQGSTGELFF.

This clonotype was seen many times. The CDR3 bases are TGTGCAAAACGTGCCGGCGGGGTAGCGGGAGTATCCGGGGAGCTGTTTTTT. It yields the protein CAKRAGGVAGVSGELFF. This chain links TRBV12-3 or TRBV12-4 with TRBJ2-2; TRBD2 agrees at 9 bases. This CDR3 spans 17 amino acids.

This clonotype was seen more than once but under ten times. CDR3 loop: CASSFYGELFF. The CDR3 region has the DNA TGTGCCAGCAGTTTTTACGGGGAGCTGTTTTTT. V is TRBV28 and J is TRBJ2-2; D call uncertain. From germline, CDR1 is MDHEN and CDR2 SYDVKM. The V and J ends lost 3 bases and 7 bases respectively, with 3 bases between them. The CDR3 totals 11 residues.

This clonotype was found many times. The chain recombines TRBV7-2 with TRBJ2-5, with D uncertain. Germline loops: CDR1 SGHTA, CDR2 FQGNSA. The CDR3 has 15 residues. V was clipped by 1 base and J by 1 base, with 10 bases between them. The CDR3 protein is CASSLVRAAQETQYF. CDR3 DNA: TGTGCCAGCAGCTTAGTAAGGGCAGCCCAAGAGACCCAGTACTTC.

This clonotype was seen many times. This chain links TRBV11-2 with TRBJ2-1; maybe TRBD2 (7 bases). The length of the CDR3 is 22 residues. Per germline, CDR1 SGHAT and CDR2 FQNNGV. V lost 4 bases to trimming and J lost 3 bases, with 34 bases between them. CDR3 sequence: CASSSAPSYGGTNLRGYNEQFF. The DNA for the CDR3 is TGTGCCAGCAGCTCCGCGCCCTCTTACGGGGGGACAAACCTGCGGGGCTACAATGAGCAGTTCTTC. Full variable domain (outside the CDR3, taken from reference TRBV11-2 and TRBJ2-1): EAGVAQSPRYKIIEKRQSVAFWCNPISGHATLYWYQQILGQGPKLLIQFQNNGVVDDSQLPKDRFSAERLKGVDSTLKIQPAKLEDSAVYLCASSSAPSYGGTNLRGYNEQFFGPGTRLTVL.

This clonotype was seen ten or more times. The genes are TRBV4-1 and TRBJ2-7; D might be TRBD1 (6 bases). This CDR3 spans 15 amino acids. Germline assignment: CDR1 MGHRA and CDR2 YSYEKL. The V gene lost 0 bases and the J gene lost 4 bases, with 13 bases spanning the gap. The CDR3 sequence is CASSQETGGLYEQYF. CDR3 sequence (DNA): TGCGCCAGCAGCCAAGAGACAGGAGGATTATACGAGCAGTACTTC.

This clonotype appeared many times. The V and J genes are TRBV7-9 and TRBJ1-2; 7 bases align to TRBD1. The germline CDR1 and CDR2 sequences are SEHNR and FQNEAQ (reference sequence). With 0 bases clipped from V and 8 bases from J, the junction kept 6 bases outside the gene matches. The CDR3 spans 14 residues. In DNA, the CDR3 is TGTGCCAGCAGCTTAGCGGGGACAGCCGGAGGCTACACCTTC. Protein: CASSLAGTAGGYTF.

This clonotype was detected a few times. The chain employs TRBV29-1 and TRBJ2-7; 8 positions agree with TRBD2. V was pared by 4 bases and J by 1 base, with 6 bases of the junction left unmatched. Germline lookup yields CDR1 SQVTM and CDR2 ANQGSEA. This CDR3 comprises 14 residues. The DNA for the CDR3 is TGCAGCGTTGTGGAAGCGGGAGTGTCCTACGAGCAGTACTTC. This gives the protein CSVVEAGVSYEQYF.

This clonotype was observed at least ten times. This chain connects TRBV9 to TRBJ1-1, with D unclear. Per the germline V gene, CDR1 is SGDLS and CDR2 is YYNGEE. Trimming took 4 bases from V and 7 from J, leaving 11 bases between them. This CDR3 spans 12 amino acids. CDR3 sequence: CASSPDGIEAFF. CDR3 bases: TGTGCCAGCAGCCCCGACGGGATTGAAGCTTTCTTT.

This clonotype was seen at least ten times. The rearrangement joins TRBV6-5 to TRBJ2-3; D is perhaps TRBD2 (5 bases). This CDR3 is 17 amino acids long. V was cut by 0 bases and J by 5 bases, with 18 bases left in between. Germline loops: CDR1 MNHEY, CDR2 SVGAGI. CDR3 region: CASSYSGEPKFVDTQYF. The CDR3, as DNA: TGTGCCAGCAGTTACTCCGGGGAGCCCAAATTTGTAGATACGCAGTATTTT.

In this sample, this clonotype turned up many times. The chain carries TRBV4-1 and TRBJ1-1; D is unresolved. The length of the CDR3 is 13 residues. Germline CDR1 reads MGHRA; CDR2 reads YSYEKL. Trimming took off 4 bases at V and 3 bases at J, with 9 bases between the two ends. This CDR3 is CASSPSGYTEAFF. DNA of the CDR3: TGCGCCAGCAGCCCATCGGGTTACACTGAAGCTTTCTTT.

Of note for this clonotype: This may come from a read error, since a much larger clone is one base off. The chain has TRBV7-9 and TRBJ1-4; 9 nucleotides align to TRBD1. Germline V gene data show CDR1 as SEHNR and CDR2 as FQNEAQ (reference sequence). The CDR3 runs to 15 residues. CDR3 coding DNA: TGTGCCAGCAGCGCCTCCGGGACAGGGAATGAAGAACTGTTTTTT. This codes for CASSASGTGNEELFF.

Ten or more counts support this clonotype. V is TRBV6-2 or TRBV6-3 and J is TRBJ1-5; D remains ambiguous. V lost 10 bases and J 0 bases, leaving 10 bases between the germline ends. This CDR3 spans 13 amino acids. CDR1 is MNHEY and CDR2 is SVGEGT in the germline V gene. CDR3 coding DNA: TGTGCCACCAAAAATCATAGCAATCAGCCCCAGCATTTT. Its translation is CATKNHSNQPQHF.

Worth noting for this clonotype: The junction departs from germline at one end; a sequencing error may be responsible. V and J are TRBV29-1 and TRBJ2-1, with 11 bases identical to TRBD2. Germline V CDR1 and CDR2: SQVTM, ANQGSEA. This CDR3 has 14 amino acids. CDR3 amino acids: CNVEESSGRVEQFF. CDR3 nucleotides: TGCAACGTTGAAGAGAGTAGCGGGAGGGTTGAGCAGTTCTTC.

This clonotype showed up just a few times. This chain joins TRBV13 and TRBJ2-7, with TRBD1 identical over 9 bases. V shed 3 bases, J shed 4 bases, and the junction held 7 bases outside the gene matches. The CDR3 sequence is 15 residues long. From germline, CDR1 is PRHDT and CDR2 FYEKMQ (reference sequence). This CDR3 reads CASSLGQGSRYEQYF. The DNA of the CDR3 is TGTGCCAGCAGCTTGGGACAGGGAAGTCGGTACGAGCAGTACTTC. The complete variable domain, with remaining parts taken from reference TRBV13 and TRBJ2-7, reads AAGVIQSPRHLIKEKRETATLKCYPIPRHDTVYWYQQGPGQDPQFLISFYEKMQSDKGSIPDRFSAQQFSDYHSELNMSSLELGDSALYFCASSLGQGSRYEQYFGPGTRLTVT.

Notes on this clonotype: Possible read error: a much larger clone is one base away. Because the CDR3 is missing its conserved closing phenylalanine or tryptophan, this is likely a read error. The chain carries TRBV10-3 and TRBJ2-7; D remains ambiguous. Germline V lookup: CDR1 ENHRY, CDR2 SYGVKD. CDR3 size: 11 residues. V dropped 5 bases and J dropped 0 bases, with 2 bases sitting between them. The CDR3: CAISSSYEQYS. CDR3 bases: TGTGCCATCAGTAGCTCCTACGAGCAGTACTCC.

At least ten counts were recorded for this clonotype. The chain recombines TRBV4-1 with TRBJ2-5; 8 bases agree with TRBD1. CDR1 MGHRA and CDR2 YSYEKL come from the germline V gene. This CDR3 has 13 residues. Trimming cost V 3 bases and J 13 bases; bases outside gene matches: 10. The CDR3 loop is CASSQTQGASGYF. In nucleotides, the CDR3 is TGCGCCAGCAGCCAGACGCAGGGGGCGTCGGGGTACTTC.

This clonotype was observed many times. J is TRBJ1-5 and V is TRBV2, with TRBD1 matching 8 bases. The CDR3 spans 17 residues. The germline V gene encodes CDR1 SNHLY and CDR2 FYNNEI. V was pared by 2 bases and J by 1 base, with 7 bases of the junction left unmatched. CDR3 sequence: CASSELWTGTSNQPQHF. The CDR3 region has the DNA TGTGCCAGCAGTGAACTTTGGACAGGGACAAGCAATCAGCCCCAGCATTTT.

This clonotype has at least ten counts. The rearrangement uses TRBV20-1 and TRBJ2-7; D tentatively reads TRBD1 or TRBD2 (5 bases each). Germline V lookup: CDR1 DFQATT, CDR2 SNEGSKA (reference sequence). The CDR3 has 14 residues. V dropped 3 bases and J dropped 6 bases, with 18 bases sitting between them. The CDR3 nucleotides read TGCAGTGCTAGGAATTCGGGGCCTGGATCCGAGCAGTACTTC. Its protein product is CSARNSGPGSEQYF.

In its sample, this clonotype was seen a few times. This rearrangement joins TRBV7-9 to TRBJ2-7, with D maybe TRBD1 (6 bases). CDR1 and CDR2 (germline): SEHNR, FQNEAQ (reference sequence). The germline V and J ends were trimmed by 4 bases and 3 bases, with 13 bases remaining between them. The CDR3 length is 14 residues. This CDR3 is CASSWGPQGYEQYF. The CDR3 DNA sequence: TGTGCCAGCAGCTGGGGACCACAGGGCTACGAGCAGTACTTC. Full variable domain (missing parts from reference TRBV7-9 and TRBJ2-7): DTGVSQNPRHKITKRGQNVTFRCDPISEHNRLYWYRQTLGQGPEFLTYFQNEAQLEKSRLLSDRFSAERPKGSFSTLEIQRTEQGDSAMYLCASSWGPQGYEQYFGPGTRLTVT.